This T cell receptor beta chain was documented in a study of blood T cells in healthy people across ages. Extractions gave at least 6 micrograms of total RNA per sample. A second PCR, run for about 7 to 11 cycles, used a sample-barcoded 5' primer plus a J-beta primer mix. The template-switch adaptor, which had 12 random nucleotides, put a tag on each cDNA molecule. One entry per CDR3 protein results from TCRdb running MiXCR on the 5' RACE reads. Among approximately 690,000 distinct CDR3 sequences listed, around 43% were seen once. This CDR3 has 15 residues. CDR1 and CDR2 (germline): SGHRS, YFSETQ. Broader study findings: Strong correlation was found linking TCR beta diversity to naive T cell percentage.

As concerns this clonotype: The antigen remains undetermined. At one boundary the junction diverges from the germline segment, which might be a read error.

The receptor was isolated from a man older than 75 in good health. The V and J genes are TRBV5-1 and TRBJ2-3; tentatively, D is TRBD2 (5 bases). The sequencing input was blood. The CDR3 coding sequence is TGCGTCAGCATGTACTCTAGCCTTAGCACAGATACGCAGTATTTT. This translates into CVSMYSSLSTDTQYF.